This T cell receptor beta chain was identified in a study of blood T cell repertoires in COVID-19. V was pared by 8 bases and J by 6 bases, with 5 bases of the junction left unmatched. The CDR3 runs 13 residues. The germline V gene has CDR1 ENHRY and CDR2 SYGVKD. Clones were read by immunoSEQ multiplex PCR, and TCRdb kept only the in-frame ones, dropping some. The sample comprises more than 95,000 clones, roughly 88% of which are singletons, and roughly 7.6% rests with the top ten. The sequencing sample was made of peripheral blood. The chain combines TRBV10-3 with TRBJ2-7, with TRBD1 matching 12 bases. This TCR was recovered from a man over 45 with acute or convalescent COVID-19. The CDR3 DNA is TGTGCCATCTCGGGACAGGGGGCGCGCGAGCAGTACTTC. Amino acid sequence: CAISGQGAREQYF.